These 5 T cell receptor beta chains were all obtained from the same sample, sequenced in a study of T cells in localized non-small cell lung cancer (dated by TCRdb to 2018 to 2021). Receptors were amplified or captured by the immunoSEQ multiplex PCR assay. The clones in this table, taken by TCRdb from immuneACCESS, are in-frame only. Not every clone is retained; where verified, under half of the shortfall comes from an unresolved V gene, and the cause of the rest is unknown. This sample lists 75,000 to 80,000 clones; around 80% were detected once. The top ten constitute 7.5% to 10% of the sample. The sequences come from peripheral blood, collected before any cancer treatment. The receptors were sampled from a female donor of 60 years or more with stage I lung adenocarcinoma.

The genes are TRBV27 and TRBJ2-7; D is uncertain. The CDR3 loop spans 11 amino acids. The germline CDR1 and CDR2 sequences are MNHEY and SMNVEV (reference sequence). V was pared by 3 bases and J by 7 bases, with 7 bases between. The CDR3 sequence: CASSFIWEQYF. The CDR3 DNA is TGTGCCAGCAGTTTTATCTGGGAGCAGTACTTC.

The chain employs TRBV14 and TRBJ2-5, with TRBD1 matching over 7 bases. V dropped 4 bases and J dropped 2; count of bases not matched to a gene: 10. CDR3 length: 16 residues. Germline V gene data show CDR1 as SGHDN and CDR2 as FVKESK. The chain's CDR3 is CASSPRDRTRQETQYF. The CDR3 DNA is TGTGCCAGCAGCCCCCGGGACAGAACACGGCAAGAGACCCAGTACTTC.

The J gene is TRBJ2-5, the V gene TRBV7-2; D tentatively fits TRBD1 or TRBD2 (6 bases each). This CDR3 comprises 13 residues. Germline V gene sequence: CDR1 SGHTA, CDR2 FQGNSA. Trimming took 5 bases from V and 4 from J, leaving 11 bases between them. The CDR3 DNA is TGTGCCAGCAGCCGAAAGGGGGGAGAGACCCAGTACTTC. It codes for CASSRKGGETQYF.

V usage is TRBV7-2 and J usage is TRBJ1-2; D remains ambiguous. The CDR3 sequence is 16 residues long. Germline lookup yields CDR1 SGHTA and CDR2 FQGNSA. The germline V and J ends were trimmed by 5 bases and 0 bases, with 16 bases remaining between them. CDR3 DNA sequence: TGTGCCAGCAGCCTCATGTTCCAGACAACTAACTATGGCTACACCTTC. It encodes CASSLMFQTTNYGYTF.

This clone was observed once. The rearrangement uses TRBV6-1 and TRBJ1-5, with unresolved D. Trimming removed 4 bases at V and 4 bases at J, with 11 bases between. Germline V lookup: CDR1 MNHNS, CDR2 SASEGT. The CDR3 loop spans 14 amino acids. The CDR3 protein is CASSVLDGNQPQHF. In DNA form, the CDR3 reads TGTGCCAGCAGTGTTTTGGACGGAAATCAGCCCCAGCATTTT.